A selection of T cell receptor beta chains follows, all from one sample in a study of cytomegalovirus exposure and HLA in healthy donors. The repertoire was sequenced with immunoSEQ multiplex PCR; TCRdb's copy has only in-frame clones and lacks some. The table lists roughly 270,000 clones, approximately 88% of them singletons, with 0.92% in the top ten. The source material was PBMCs. Receptors were obtained from a young woman in good health and CMV-seronegative. The CDR3 runs from the conserved cysteine through the conserved F or W. The order of the fields is clone size, D gene, V gene, J gene, CDR3 DNA, CDR3 protein. A D gene is named only where the DNA matches it firmly. Only some rows state a clone size, as once, few, many or a class for expanded clones.

NA	NA	TRBV28	TRBJ1-1	TGTGCCAGCGAATCCCACGTCGTTGGGCCTGAAGCTTTCTTT	CASESHVVGPEAFF
NA	NA	TRBV25-1	TRBJ2-1	TGTGCCAGCAGGTTAGACAACTACAATGAGCAGTTCTTC	CASRLDNYNEQFF
once	NA	TRBV29-1	TRBJ1-5	TGCAGCGTTGAAGGGGAGGGGCAGATCAGCCAGCCCCAGCATTTT	CSVEGEGQISQPQHF
NA	TRBD2	TRBV18	TRBJ2-3	TGTGCCAGCTCACCAGTAATCCGGACTAGCGGGAACACAGATACGCAGTATTTT	CASSPVIRTSGNTDTQYF
NA	NA	TRBV19	TRBJ2-3	TGTGCCAGTAGTATAGGAGCCGGGCGGGGTGACACAGATACGCAGTATTTT	CASSIGAGRGDTDTQYF
NA	NA	TRBV9	TRBJ2-6	TGTGCCAGCAGCGTTCAGGGTACCAACGTCCTGACTTTC	CASSVQGTNVLTF
once	NA	TRBV7-3	TRBJ2-7	TGTGCCAGCAGCCCCGCTGAGGGCCCTCGCGAGCAGTACTTC	CASSPAEGPREQYF
once	TRBD1	TRBV7-7	TRBJ2-2	TGTGCCAGCAGCTTTGACAGGGCCGGGGAGCTGTTTTTT	CASSFDRAGELFF
NA	TRBD1	TRBV5-4	TRBJ1-1	TGTGCCAGCAGATTGGGTCGGGACAGGGGTGATTCAGCTTTCTTT	CASRLGRDRGDSAFF
NA	NA	TRBV28	TRBJ2-1	TGTGCCAGCAGTTCAACTAGTCGCGGTTTCCATGAGCAGTTCTTC	CASSSTSRGFHEQFF
few	NA	TRBV7-3	TRBJ2-1	TGTGCCAGCAGCTCACGGGGAAGCTCCTACAATGAGCAGTTCTTC	CASSSRGSSYNEQFF
NA	NA	TRBV27	TRBJ2-1	TGTGCCAGCACAGACAGGTACAATGAGCAGTTCTTC	CASTDRYNEQFF
NA	TRBD1	TRBV11-1	TRBJ2-7	TGTGCCAGCAGCGCGGGACAGGGGTTATTAGTGCGGCAGTACTTC	CASSAGQGLLVRQYF
NA	TRBD2	TRBV6-4	TRBJ2-3	TGTGCCAGCAGTGGTTCTAGCGGGACAGATACGCAGTATTTT	CASSGSSGTDTQYF
once	NA	TRBV15	TRBJ2-7	TGTGCCACCAGCAGAGATTGGAGTGGTCAACGGTCCTACGAGCAGTACTTC	CATSRDWSGQRSYEQYF
NA	NA	TRBV29-1	TRBJ1-1	TGCAGCGTTGAAGCAGGAGGGGTCGGGACTGAAGCTTTCTTT	CSVEAGGVGTEAFF
NA	TRBD1	TRBV9	TRBJ1-1	TGTGCCAGCAGCGAGGGGGACAGCACTGAAGCTTTCTTT	CASSEGDSTEAFF
few	NA	TRBV7-6	TRBJ1-2	TGTGCCAGCAGCCCTGGGATGGGCCCTGGGGGAGGGACCTATGGCTACACCTTC	CASSPGMGPGGGTYGYTF
NA	NA	TRBV2	TRBJ1-2	TGTGCCAGCAGTGTGTCGGGACTCCCCTCTTCTTATGGCTACACCTTC	CASSVSGLPSSYGYTF
NA	NA	TRBV10-3	TRBJ1-2	TGTGCCATCAGGCGTCAGGGGTTTACTAACTATGGCTACACCTTC	CAIRRQGFTNYGYTF
NA	NA	TRBV7-9	TRBJ1-5	TGTGCCAGCAGCTTAGGCGATCAGCCCCAGCATTTT	CASSLGDQPQHF
NA	TRBD1	TRBV9	TRBJ1-2	TGTGCCAGCAGCGTAGGAGACAGGGGACACTATGGCTACACCTTC	CASSVGDRGHYGYTF
NA	NA	TRBV6-1	TRBJ2-5	TGTGCCACCGCAGAAGAGACCCAGTACTTC	CATAEETQYF
NA	NA	TRBV9	TRBJ2-7	TGTGCCAGCAGCCCGAGACAGGGACTCTCCTACGAGCAGTACTTC	CASSPRQGLSYEQYF
NA	TRBD1	TRBV27	TRBJ1-2	TGTGCCAGCAGTTTCATCCAGGGGGCGGATGGCTACACCTTC	CASSFIQGADGYTF
NA	TRBD2	TRBV4-3	TRBJ2-1	TGCGCCAGCAGCCAGACTGCGACTAGCGGCTCACGCAATGAGCAGTTCTTC	CASSQTATSGSRNEQFF
NA	NA	TRBV4-1	TRBJ2-4	TGCGCCAGCAGCCAAGATACAGGGACGGCCAAAAACATTCAGTACTTC	CASSQDTGTAKNIQYF
once	NA	TRBV6-6	TRBJ2-1	TGTGCCAGCAGTTATCAAGGGACACTGTCCTACAATGAGCAGTTCTTC	CASSYQGTLSYNEQFF
NA	TRBD1	TRBV4-2	TRBJ2-3	TGTGCCAGCAGCCAGACAGGACAGGGGGGCACAGATACGCAGTATTTT	CASSQTGQGGTDTQYF
NA	NA	TRBV27	TRBJ2-3	TGTGCCAGCAGTTGGAACGGGAGACCAGATACGCAGTATTTT	CASSWNGRPDTQYF
once	TRBD2	TRBV9	TRBJ2-1	TGTGCCAGCAGCGTAAGCGGGGGCTCAAACGATGAGCAGTTCTTC	CASSVSGGSNDEQFF
NA	NA	TRBV5-4	TRBJ2-1	TGTGCCAGCAGCCAGGGGTGGCGGGCCGACAATGAGCAGTTCTTC	CASSQGWRADNEQFF
NA	TRBD2	TRBV13	TRBJ2-1	TGTGCCAGCAGCCCCAGAGGGACTAGCGGGGGTTTATACAATGAGCAGTTCTTC	CASSPRGTSGGLYNEQFF
once	NA	TRBV11-2	TRBJ1-3	TGTGCCAGCAGCTTCACGGGGATCGCTGGAAACACCATATATTTT	CASSFTGIAGNTIYF
NA	NA	TRBV2	TRBJ2-3	TGTGCCAGCAGTGCCCCAGGTACAGATACGCAGTATTTT	CASSAPGTDTQYF
NA	NA	TRBV7-8	TRBJ2-7	TGTGCCAGCAGACTGGACGTGGGAGCAGGCAACCGTCCCTCCTACGAGCAGTACTTC	CASRLDVGAGNRPSYEQYF
NA	TRBD2	TRBV5-6	TRBJ2-3	TGTGCCAGCAGCTTGGGAATAGGGACTAGCGGGAGGGCAGATACGCAGTATTTT	CASSLGIGTSGRADTQYF
NA	TRBD2	TRBV14	TRBJ2-5	TGTGCCAGCAGCCTAGCGGGAGGGGGAGAGACCCAGTACTTC	CASSLAGGGETQYF
NA	NA	TRBV18	TRBJ1-2	TGTGCCAGCTCACCAACAGGTGATAACTATGGCTACACCTTC	CASSPTGDNYGYTF
NA	TRBD1	TRBV2	TRBJ1-5	TGTGCCAGCAGTGAGGGACAGGGGGATAATCAGCCCCAGCATTTT	CASSEGQGDNQPQHF
once	TRBD1	TRBV27	TRBJ2-2	TGTGCCAGCAGTTTAGACCCGGGACAGGTTATCGGGGAGCTGTTTTTT	CASSLDPGQVIGELFF
NA	TRBD2	TRBV19	TRBJ2-5	TGTGCCAGTAGTATTAGCGGGAGGTCCCAGTACTTC	CASSISGRSQYF
NA	NA	TRBV5-6	TRBJ2-7	TGTGCCAGCAGCTTGTTGAGGTGGCAGGGCGGCTCCTACGAGCAGTACTTC	CASSLLRWQGGSYEQYF
many	NA	TRBV19	TRBJ2-2	TGTGCCAGTAAGACTACTCGAAGGAACACCGGGGAGCTGTTTTTT	CASKTTRRNTGELFF
once	NA	TRBV13	TRBJ1-2	TGTGCCAGCAGCCCCTCTAGGGGCTATGGCTACACCTTC	CASSPSRGYGYTF
NA	TRBD2	TRBV7-9	TRBJ2-1	TGTGCCAGCAGCCCACTAGCGGGAGGGAACAATGAGCAGTTCTTC	CASSPLAGGNNEQFF
NA	NA	TRBV28	TRBJ1-1	TGTGCCCCCCTTTGGCGACACTTGAACACTGAAGCTTTCTTT	CAPLWRHLNTEAFF
few	NA	TRBV9	TRBJ2-3	TGTGCCAGCAGCCTAAGCGGTACAGATACGCAGTATTTT	CASSLSGTDTQYF
NA	NA	TRBV28	TRBJ2-7	TGTGCCAGCAGTTTAACAGGGACGGCCTACGAGCAGTACTTC	CASSLTGTAYEQYF
NA	NA	TRBV10-3	TRBJ2-3	TGTGCCATCAGTGAGTCGCTTCCCCGGGTCACAGATACGCAGTATTTT	CAISESLPRVTDTQYF